This is a list of T cell receptor beta chains from one sample in a study of T-cell memory formation after mild COVID-19. A single record per CDR3 protein comes from TCRdb applying MiXCR to the 5' RACE reads. The sample carries around 250,000 distinct CDR3 sequences, around 15% recorded once. Sequenced: PBMCs or a T cell subset sorted from them (not recorded which). The receptor source for this set is a man aged 18-30 years who had mild COVID-19 (a few samples of this study predate the infection). Cell type and time point are not known. The CDR3 runs from the conserved cysteine through the conserved F or W. D genes are given only for firm matches. Rows give clone size only sometimes, using once, few, many, or a class for an expanded clone.

V	D	J	size	CDR3	DNA
TRBV5-1	NA	TRBJ2-5	NA	CASSPRKTTEETQYF	TGCGCCAGCAGCCCCCGGAAGACGACCGAAGAGACCCAGTACTTC
TRBV27	TRBD2	TRBJ2-3	NA	CASKIVSGGVDTQYF	TGTGCCAGCAAGATCGTGAGCGGGGGGGTGGATACGCAGTATTTT
TRBV4-3	NA	TRBJ2-2	many	CASRPSGNTGELFF	TGCGCCAGCAGACCCAGCGGGAACACCGGGGAGCTGTTTTTT
TRBV7-8	TRBD2	TRBJ2-1	few	CASRSRTGGEQFF	TGTGCCAGCAGGTCCAGGACGGGGGGAGAGCAGTTCTTC
TRBV5-6	NA	TRBJ2-7	NA	CASSLERGAYEQYF	TGTGCCAGCAGCTTGGAAAGGGGGGCCTACGAGCAGTACTTC
TRBV5-1	TRBD1	TRBJ2-2	NA	CASSSLDRGRLRTGELFF	TGCGCCAGCAGCTCGCTGGACAGGGGGCGCCTTAGGACCGGGGAGCTGTTTTTT
TRBV7-3	TRBD2	TRBJ2-5	NA	CASSAVLAGGRETQYF	TGTGCCAGCAGCGCAGTACTAGCGGGGGGGCGTGAGACCCAGTACTTC
TRBV14	TRBD2	TRBJ2-5	many	CASSPLGLAGQTQYF	TGTGCCAGCAGCCCACTTGGACTAGCAGGACAGACCCAGTACTTC
TRBV5-1	NA	TRBJ1-2	many	CASSLSQGSKDYGYTF	TGCGCCAGCAGCCTATCTCAGGGGAGCAAGGACTATGGCTACACCTTC
TRBV7-2	TRBD1	TRBJ1-1	NA	CASSSRTGVVSTEAFF	TGTGCCAGCAGCTCCAGAACAGGGGTGGTCAGCACTGAAGCTTTCTTT
TRBV12-3/TRBV12-4	TRBD2	TRBJ2-3	many	CASSLIGSGGADTQYF	TGTGCCAGCAGTTTAATTGGTAGCGGGGGGGCAGATACGCAGTATTTT
TRBV12-3/TRBV12-4	NA	TRBJ2-7	few	CASSLARWEQYF	TGTGCCAGCAGTTTAGCGCGGTGGGAGCAGTACTTC
TRBV5-1	NA	TRBJ2-2	NA	CASRQKQGPGELFF	TGCGCCAGCAGGCAAAAACAGGGCCCCGGGGAGCTGTTTTTT
TRBV6-5	NA	TRBJ1-2	few	CASKSSGVDGYTF	TGTGCCAGCAAAAGCTCGGGGGTGGATGGCTACACCTTC
TRBV27	NA	TRBJ1-6	few	CASSLSGRYNSPLHF	TGTGCCAGCAGTTTATCAGGCCGGTATAATTCACCCCTCCACTTT
TRBV2	TRBD1	TRBJ2-7	few	CASSEGTGLYYEQYF	TGTGCCAGCAGTGAAGGGACAGGGCTATATTACGAGCAGTACTTC
TRBV12-3/TRBV12-4	NA	TRBJ2-3	NA	CASSSPEGKSGQYF	TGTGCCAGCAGTTCCCCCGAGGGAAAAAGTGGGCAGTATTTT
TRBV29-1	TRBD1	TRBJ1-2	few	CSGGQDDSGYTF	TGCAGCGGGGGACAGGATGACTCTGGCTACACCTTC
TRBV7-6	NA	TRBJ2-1	many	CASSSAISSYNEQFF	TGTGCCAGCAGCTCGGCGATTAGCTCCTACAATGAGCAGTTCTTC
TRBV28	NA	TRBJ1-2	few	CASNPTGFVYGYTF	TGTGCCAGCAACCCAACAGGGTTTGTCTATGGCTACACCTTC
TRBV27	NA	TRBJ2-5	NA	CASSHTGLREGTQYF	TGTGCCAGCAGTCACACGGGACTCAGAGAGGGGACCCAGTACTTC
TRBV18	TRBD1	TRBJ2-1	few	CASSPSQGTAANNEQFF	TGTGCCAGCTCACCATCCCAGGGGACAGCTGCGAACAATGAGCAGTTCTTC
TRBV6-5	NA	TRBJ1-1	few	CASRPVNPNTEAFF	TGTGCCAGCAGGCCGGTTAATCCGAACACTGAAGCTTTCTTT
TRBV10-3	NA	TRBJ1-4	NA	CAISDSTRVQEKLFF	TGTGCCATCAGTGATAGCACCAGGGTTCAGGAAAAACTGTTTTTT
TRBV12-3/TRBV12-4	NA	TRBJ2-1	few	CATLGGGLDNEQFF	TGTGCCACCCTGGGGGGGGGGCTGGACAATGAGCAGTTCTTC
TRBV5-5	NA	TRBJ2-2	NA	CASSLRRDPTGELFF	TGTGCCAGCAGCTTGCGGAGGGACCCCACCGGGGAGCTGTTTTTT
TRBV7-2	TRBD2	TRBJ2-3	NA	CASSLGGLAAYWGSTDTQYF	TGTGCCAGCAGCTTAGGAGGACTAGCGGCATACTGGGGGAGCACAGATACGCAGTATTTT
TRBV20-1	NA	TRBJ1-4	few	CSASGPSLEKLFF	TGCAGTGCTAGTGGTCCCTCTTTAGAAAAACTGTTTTTT
TRBV6-5	TRBD1	TRBJ2-3	NA	CASTGTGVDAQYF	TGTGCCAGCACTGGGACAGGAGTAGATGCGCAGTATTTT
TRBV20-1	NA	TRBJ1-5	few	CSARELAGQPQHF	TGCAGTGCTAGAGAACTTGCAGGGCAGCCCCAGCATTTT
TRBV13	NA	TRBJ2-2	NA	CASSLARRTGELFF	TGTGCCAGCAGCTTGGCTCGGAGAACCGGGGAGCTGTTTTTT
TRBV5-1	NA	TRBJ1-2	few	CASKVEGYTF	TGCGCCAGTAAGGTGGAGGGCTACACCTTC
TRBV7-8	NA	TRBJ2-5	many	CASSGARETQYF	TGTGCCAGCAGCGGAGCCCGAGAGACCCAGTACTTC
TRBV5-1	NA	TRBJ2-3	few	CASRLGILGDTQYF	TGCGCCAGCAGGTTGGGCATCCTGGGAGATACGCAGTATTTT
TRBV5-1	NA	TRBJ2-7	NA	CASSFTTSTYEQYF	TGCGCCAGCAGCTTCACAACCTCAACCTACGAGCAGTACTTC
TRBV6-5	NA	TRBJ1-3	NA	CASRSIFSSGNTIYF	TGTGCCAGCAGAAGCATATTCTCCTCTGGAAACACCATATATTTT
TRBV12-3/TRBV12-4	NA	TRBJ2-3	few	CASSFFGSTDTQYF	TGTGCCAGCAGTTTTTTCGGAAGCACAGATACGCAGTATTTT
TRBV4-3	TRBD1	TRBJ2-6	many	CASSQGQGVGANVLTF	TGCGCCAGCAGCCAAGGACAGGGGGTTGGGGCCAACGTCCTGACTTTC
TRBV4-3	NA	TRBJ1-6	NA	CASRQEADLTGSPLHF	TGCGCCAGCAGACAAGAGGCAGATCTGACGGGTTCACCCCTCCACTTT
TRBV7-2	TRBD1	TRBJ1-2	many	CASSPGRQGSYTF	TGTGCCAGCAGCCCCGGAAGACAGGGTTCCTACACCTTC
TRBV7-2	TRBD1	TRBJ1-5	NA	CASSPGQGMNQPQHF	TGTGCCAGCAGCCCGGGACAGGGGATGAATCAGCCCCAGCATTTT
TRBV20-1	NA	TRBJ2-7	few	CSVQSPAKYEQYF	TGCAGTGTCCAGAGCCCCGCAAAATACGAGCAGTACTTC
TRBV9	TRBD1	TRBJ2-7	NA	CASSVGFGQGYEQYF	TGTGCCAGCAGCGTAGGGTTCGGACAGGGCTACGAGCAGTACTTC
TRBV9	NA	TRBJ1-6	many	CASSQVQDSPLHF	TGTGCCAGCAGCCAAGTACAAGATTCACCCCTCCACTTT
TRBV5-8	TRBD1	TRBJ2-4	few	CASSLPLGQGQNIQYF	TGTGCCAGCAGCTTGCCTCTTGGACAGGGGCAAAACATTCAGTACTTC
TRBV7-9	NA	TRBJ1-2	NA	CASSLSGFNGYTF	TGTGCCAGCAGCTTATCAGGGTTCAATGGCTACACCTTC
TRBV15	TRBD1	TRBJ2-5	NA	CATSREGGDQETQYF	TGTGCCACCAGCAGAGAAGGGGGCGACCAAGAGACCCAGTACTTC
TRBV9	NA	TRBJ2-1	few	CASSVVPGVNEQFF	TGTGCCAGCAGCGTAGTACCGGGGGTCAATGAGCAGTTCTTC
TRBV20-1	NA	TRBJ2-1	NA	CSATANIGHVYYNEQFF	TGCAGTGCTACCGCGAACATTGGACACGTCTATTACAATGAGCAGTTCTTC
TRBV5-1	NA	TRBJ2-1	few	CASSLAVLGSIGNEQFF	TGCGCCAGCAGCTTGGCCGTGTTGGGCTCCATAGGCAATGAGCAGTTCTTC
TRBV5-1	NA	TRBJ2-5	NA	CASSLAELQETQYF	TGCGCCAGCAGCTTGGCCGAGTTACAAGAGACCCAGTACTTC
TRBV12-3/TRBV12-4	TRBD1	TRBJ2-7	many	CASSFYGAGGGLAYEQYF	TGTGCCAGCAGTTTTTACGGGGCAGGGGGCGGGCTAGCCTACGAGCAGTACTTC
TRBV5-1	TRBD1	TRBJ1-2	NA	CASSAGTGDLSYGYTF	TGCGCCAGCAGCGCAGGGACAGGGGATTTAAGCTATGGCTACACCTTC
TRBV6-1	TRBD2	TRBJ2-1	few	CASSAGTSGYNEQFF	TGTGCCAGCAGTGCCGGGACTAGCGGGTACAATGAGCAGTTCTTC
TRBV20-1	NA	TRBJ2-2	NA	CSARPGGVPGELIF	TGCAGTGCCCGCCCTGGGGGCGTTCCCGGGGAGCTGATTTTT